The 17 T cell receptor beta chains given below trace back to one sample, sequenced in a study of blood T cell repertoires in COVID-19. Method: immunoSEQ multiplex PCR; TCRdb's copy keeps in-frame clones and lacks some. The sample yields about 210,000 clones, 75% to 85% seen once. Sequencing input: peripheral blood. Source of these receptors: a woman in her 70s with COVID-19, enrolled during active disease.

The V call is TRBV7-2, the J call TRBJ1-1; the D gene is possibly TRBD1 (6 bases). The germline V gene has CDR1 SGHTA and CDR2 FQGNSA. Trimming removed 2 bases at V and 6 bases at J, with 10 bases between. The CDR3 covers 13 residues. In DNA, the CDR3 is TGTGCCAGCAGCTTAAATAGACAGGCTGAAGCTTTCTTT. Residues: CASSLNRQAEAFF.

This clone was observed a handful of times. This chain joins TRBV27 and TRBJ2-7; TRBD2 aligns across 7 bases. The CDR3 is 16 residues long. Germline V gene data show CDR1 as MNHEY and CDR2 as SMNVEV (reference sequence). V trimming: 3 bases; J trimming: 2 bases; junction bases outside the gene matches: 10. As DNA, the CDR3 is TGTGCCAGCAGTTTGTGGGGAGGGACGGGCCCCTACGAGCAGTACTTC. Its translation is CASSLWGGTGPYEQYF.

This clone occurred a few times. The chain recombines TRBV12-5 with TRBJ1-1; perhaps TRBD1 as D (5 bases). The germline V gene has CDR1 LGHNT and CDR2 FRNRAP. The CDR3 has 15 amino acids. V lost 2 bases and J lost 0, with 10 bases in between. The CDR3 DNA is TGTGCTAGTGGTTTGCTGTCGACAGTGAACACTGAAGCTTTCTTT. This sequence encodes CASGLLSTVNTEAFF.

The chain recombines TRBV11-3 with TRBJ1-1; D not resolved. V lost 3 bases and J 1 base, leaving 9 bases between the germline ends. From germline, CDR1 is SGHNT and CDR2 YENEEA. The CDR3 totals 14 residues. CDR3 region: CASSFSGPNTEAFF. CDR3 nucleotides: TGTGCCAGCAGCTTCTCGGGTCCGAACACTGAAGCTTTCTTT.

The rearrangement joins TRBV9 to TRBJ2-1; possible D gene TRBD1, 6 bases. The V gene lost 0 bases and the J gene lost 6 bases, with 13 bases spanning the gap. CDR1 and CDR2 (germline): SGDLS, YYNGEE. The CDR3 is 15 amino acids. The DNA for the CDR3 is TGTGCCAGCAGCGTAGACCAGGGGCGAGGCAATGAGCAGTTCTTC. It encodes CASSVDQGRGNEQFF.

This sequence joins TRBV6-2 or TRBV6-3 and TRBJ2-5; 12 bases fit TRBD2. Germline V gene data show CDR1 as MNHEY and CDR2 as SVGEGT. The trim removed 3 bases at V and 5 bases at J, leaving 16 bases unmatched. This CDR3 contains 19 residues. CDR3 bases: TGTGCCAGCAGTTATCGGACAGGGGCTAGCGGGAGGGCCCAGGAGACCCAGTACTTC. Translation gives CASSYRTGASGRAQETQYF.

The rearrangement uses TRBV10-3 and TRBJ1-5; 8 bases align to TRBD1. In germline, CDR1 is ENHRY, CDR2 SYGVKD. This CDR3 region has 15 residues. Unmatched junction bases numbered 10, after V lost 5 bases and J lost 7 bases. The CDR3 DNA reads as TGTGCCATCAGTCAAAGGGACAGGTTCGAACAGCCCCAGCATTTT. As protein: CAISQRDRFEQPQHF.

The chain is built from TRBV5-6 and TRBJ1-1; D unclear. Germline V gene lookup returns CDR1 SGHDT and CDR2 YYEEEE. The CDR3 consists of 14 residues. V was cut by 5 bases and J by 4 bases, with 15 bases left in between. The DNA for the CDR3 is TGTGCCAGCAGTGAGGAGGGATTTTTCACTGAAGCTTTCTTT. Translation gives CASSEEGFFTEAFF.

This sequence joins TRBV18 and TRBJ1-6, with 8 positions matching TRBD1. Germline V gives CDR1 KGHSH, CDR2 LQKENI. The length of the CDR3 is 18 residues. J was trimmed by 7 bases and V by 6 bases; bases with no gene match: 17. The DNA of the CDR3 is TGTGCCAGCTCCCCCCTGGGAGCAGGGGGCATCGACAATTCACCCCTCCACTTT. Its protein product is CASSPLGAGGIDNSPLHF.

The chain joins TRBV6-6 to TRBJ1-1; TRBD1 agrees at 11 bases. The V segment lost 5 bases and the J segment 6 bases; nucleotides outside the gene matches: 11. Per germline, CDR1 MNHNY and CDR2 SVGAGI (reference sequence). This CDR3 is 16 amino acids long. The CDR3 protein is CASSVPGQGVVAEAFF. The CDR3 DNA is TGTGCCAGCAGTGTACCGGGACAGGGGGTCGTGGCTGAAGCTTTCTTT.

The chain employs TRBV29-1 and TRBJ1-1; possible D gene TRBD1, 5 bases. This CDR3 has 11 amino acids. V lost 5 bases, J lost 2 bases, and 6 bases lay in between. CDR1 is SQVTM, CDR2 ANQGSEA, per germline. In DNA, the CDR3 is TGCAGCGTTTGGGGCAACACTGAAGCTTTCTTT. The encoded protein is CSVWGNTEAFF.

The chain couples TRBV6-2 or TRBV6-3 to TRBJ1-6; D call uncertain. Germline CDR1 reads MNHEY; CDR2 reads SVGEGT. Trimming removed 7 bases from V and 7 bases from J, with 14 bases in between. The CDR3 length is 14 residues. CDR3 region: CASTPGGRNSPLHF. The CDR3 DNA reads as TGTGCCAGCACCCCAGGTGGGCGCAATTCACCCCTCCACTTT.

The CDR3 DNA sequence: TGTGCCAGCAGCTTATCGGTAGCGGGGGACACAGATACGCAGTATTTT. It yields the protein CASSLSVAGDTDTQYF. The chain uses TRBV7-3 and TRBJ2-3, with TRBD2 matching over 9 bases. V was pared by 2 bases and J by 2 bases, with 5 bases of the junction left unmatched. CDR1 and CDR2 (germline): SGHTA, FQGTGA. The CDR3 runs to 16 residues.

V and J are TRBV27 and TRBJ1-4; TRBD1 agrees at 7 bases. In germline, CDR1 is MNHEY, CDR2 SMNVEV (reference sequence). CDR3 length equals 14 residues. J gave up 7 bases and V 5 bases, and 7 bases lay outside the gene matches. In DNA, the CDR3 is TGTGCCAGCAGTGTAACAGGGGCGAGTGAAAAACTGTTTTTT. Translating it yields CASSVTGASEKLFF. Combining the CDR3 with reference TRBV27 and TRBJ1-4 gives the whole variable domain EAQVTQNPRYLITVTGKKLTVTCSQNMNHEYMSWYRQDPGLGLRQIYYSMNVEVTDKGDVPEGYKVSRKEKRNFPLILESPSPNQTSLYFCASSVTGASEKLFFGSGTQLSVL.

The J gene is TRBJ2-5, the V gene TRBV10-3, with D possibly matching TRBD2 (5 bases). This CDR3 comprises 15 residues. Germline CDR1 ENHRY, CDR2 SYGVKD. Between the trimmed V and J ends, which lost 4 bases and 1 base, there was a span of 13 bases. CDR3: CAISGSEGSQETQYF. CDR3 DNA: TGTGCCATCAGTGGATCCGAAGGGAGCCAAGAGACCCAGTACTTC.

This chain uses TRBV6-5 with TRBJ2-4, with TRBD2 matching over 12 bases. The CDR3 sequence is 14 residues long. V lost 6 bases to trimming and J lost 5 bases; unmatched junction nucleotides: 2. Germline CDR1 reads MNHEY; CDR2 reads SVGAGI. CDR3 amino acids: CASRRLAGENIQYF. CDR3 nucleotide sequence: TGTGCCAGCAGGAGACTAGCGGGGGAAAACATTCAGTACTTC.

The chain recombines TRBV12-5 with TRBJ2-7, with TRBD2 matching 13 bases. This CDR3 contains 14 residues. Losses at the gene ends were 6 bases for V and 6 bases for J; bases not matched to a gene: 5. CDR1 and CDR2 from the germline V gene are LGHNT and FRNRAP. DNA for the CDR3: TGTGCTAGTGGCTGGACTAGCGGGAGTCTCGAGCAGTACTTC. It codes for CASGWTSGSLEQYF. The entire variable domain, with the rest obtained from reference TRBV12-5 and TRBJ2-7, is as follows: DARVTQTPRHKVTEMGQEVTMRCQPILGHNTVFWYRQTMMQGLELLAYFRNRAPLDDSGMPKDRFSAEMPDATLATLKIQPSEPRDSAVYFCASGWTSGSLEQYFGPGTRLTVT.